The T cell receptor (beta chain) described here comes from a study of identical twins. The CDR3 loop spans 15 amino acids. Trimming cost V 5 bases and J 0 bases, with 11 bases left between them. CDR1 is MNHNS, CDR2 SASEGT, per germline. TCRdb independently ran MiXCR on the 5' RACE reads; one entry per CDR3 protein. The profile shows fewer than 250,000 distinct CDR3 sequences, roughly 7% of them singletons. This clonotype turned up a few times. These data also formed part of another study, on yellow fever vaccine responses in identical twins.

The source is a woman younger than 35 in good health. The J gene is TRBJ2-1, the V gene TRBV6-1, with no clear D. The sample taken for sequencing was memory (CD45RO+) T cells sorted from blood. DNA of the CDR3: TGTGCCAGCAGTCTCAGCCGACCCTCCTACAATGAGCAGTTCTTC. It yields the protein CASSLSRPSYNEQFF.